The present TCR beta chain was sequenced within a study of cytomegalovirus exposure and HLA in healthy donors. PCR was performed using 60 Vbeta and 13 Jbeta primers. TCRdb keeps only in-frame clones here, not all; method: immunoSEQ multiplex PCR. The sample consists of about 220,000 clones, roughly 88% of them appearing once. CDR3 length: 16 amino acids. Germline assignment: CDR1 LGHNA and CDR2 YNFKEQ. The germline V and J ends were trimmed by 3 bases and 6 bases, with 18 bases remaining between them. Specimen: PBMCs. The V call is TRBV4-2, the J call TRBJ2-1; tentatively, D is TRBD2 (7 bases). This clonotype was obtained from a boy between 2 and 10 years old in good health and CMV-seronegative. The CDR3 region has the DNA TGTGCCAGCAGCCACCTCGGAGGGGGGGACGGCAATGAGCAGTTCTTC. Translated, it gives CASSHLGGGDGNEQFF.